This TCR beta chain was captured in a study of regulatory T cells in long-lasting Graves disease. Looking at the study overall: Patients with persistent Graves' disease had over 5 years of antithyroid drugs and persistent TSH receptor antibodies.

This clonotype was detected a few times. Its matching antigen is unknown. This CDR3 region has 12 residues. Germline V gives CDR1 SGHDT, CDR2 YYEEEE. Between the trimmed V and J ends, which lost 4 bases and 10 bases, there was a span of 14 bases. Findings and caveats of the study: Sample size, which was small, may have reduced accuracy.

Sequencing libraries for TCR beta were prepared with iRepertoire HTBI primers and Arm-PCR of CDR3 regions. MiXCR, applied by TCRdb to the multiplex PCR reads, yields one record per CDR3 protein. The repertoire includes about 420,000 distinct CDR3 sequences, around a quarter of them detected once, and roughly 30% sits in the top ten. Noted time point: persistent/refractory GD, antithyroid drugs over 5 years with positive TRAb. TCR sequences were obtained from RNA taken from PBMCs. The chain couples TRBV5-6 to TRBJ1-1; weak D call: TRBD1 (6 bases). The sequence derives from a female donor with Graves disease. The sequenced sample was peripheral blood mononuclear cells (PBMCs), obtained when the disease was refractory, from a patient treated with antithyroid drugs. The CDR3 spells CASSRQEGVAFF. DNA for the CDR3: TGTGCCAGCAGCCGACAGGAGGGGGTAGCTTTCTTT.